The T cell receptor delta chain under discussion was sequenced for a study of gamma-delta T cells after stem cell transplantation. V was cut by 0 bases and J by 2 bases, with 15 bases left in between. This CDR3 comprises 16 residues. CDR1 and CDR2 from the germline V gene are GEAIGNYY and EKD. TCRdb redid clone calling on the RT-PCR reads using CATT. The table has 1,200 or so delta-chain clones, about 2.3% seen once. In the case of this clone: For this DNA, TCRdb reports the protein of a much larger clone, which diverges at residue 8, most likely from a read error; the protein presented here is translated directly from the DNA.

The sequenced sample consisted of gamma-delta T cells. The chain combines TRDV2 with TRDJ1; D is possibly TRDD3 (6 bases). The sequence came from a human donor. It is not recorded whose cells these are; they may come from a transplant donor. The CDR3 DNA sequence: TGTGCCTGTGACACCCTGGGGAGCCGTAAGACCGATAAACTCATCTTT. Protein: CACDTLGSRKTDKLIF.